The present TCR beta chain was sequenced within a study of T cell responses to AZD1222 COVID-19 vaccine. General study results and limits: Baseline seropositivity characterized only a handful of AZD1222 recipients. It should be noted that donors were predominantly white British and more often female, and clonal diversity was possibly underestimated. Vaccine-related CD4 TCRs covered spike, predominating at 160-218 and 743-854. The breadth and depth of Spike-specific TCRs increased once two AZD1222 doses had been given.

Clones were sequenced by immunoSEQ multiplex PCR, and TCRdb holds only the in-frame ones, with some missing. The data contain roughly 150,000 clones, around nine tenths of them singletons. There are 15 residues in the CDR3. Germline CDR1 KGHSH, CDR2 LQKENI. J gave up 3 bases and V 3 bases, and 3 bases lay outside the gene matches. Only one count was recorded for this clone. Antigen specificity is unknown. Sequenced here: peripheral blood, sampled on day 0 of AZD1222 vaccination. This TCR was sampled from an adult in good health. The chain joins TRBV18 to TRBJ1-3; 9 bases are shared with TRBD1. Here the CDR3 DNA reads TGTGCCAGCTCACCGGGACAGGGAAGTGGAAACACCATATATTTT. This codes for CASSPGQGSGNTIYF.